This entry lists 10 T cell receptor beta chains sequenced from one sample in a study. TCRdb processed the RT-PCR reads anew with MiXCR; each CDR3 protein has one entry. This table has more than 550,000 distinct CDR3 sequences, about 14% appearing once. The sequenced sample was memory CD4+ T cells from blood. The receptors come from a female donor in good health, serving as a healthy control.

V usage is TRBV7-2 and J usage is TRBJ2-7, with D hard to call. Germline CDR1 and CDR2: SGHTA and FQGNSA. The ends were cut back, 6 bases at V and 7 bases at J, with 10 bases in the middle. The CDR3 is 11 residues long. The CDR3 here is CASSQLGEQYF. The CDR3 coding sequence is TGTGCCAGCAGTCAGCTCGGGGAGCAGTACTTC.

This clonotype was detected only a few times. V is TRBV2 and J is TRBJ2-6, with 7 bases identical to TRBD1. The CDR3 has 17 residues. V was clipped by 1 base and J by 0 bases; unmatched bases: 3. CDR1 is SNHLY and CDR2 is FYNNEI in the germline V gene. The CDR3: CASSEDRGVSGANVLTF. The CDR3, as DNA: TGTGCCAGCAGTGAAGACAGGGGCGTCTCTGGGGCCAACGTCCTGACTTTC.

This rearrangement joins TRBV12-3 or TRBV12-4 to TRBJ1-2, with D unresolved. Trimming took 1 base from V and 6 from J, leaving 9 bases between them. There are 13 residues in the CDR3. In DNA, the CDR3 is TGTGCCAGCAGTTTAGAAGGGAAAAATGGCTACACCTTC. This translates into CASSLEGKNGYTF.

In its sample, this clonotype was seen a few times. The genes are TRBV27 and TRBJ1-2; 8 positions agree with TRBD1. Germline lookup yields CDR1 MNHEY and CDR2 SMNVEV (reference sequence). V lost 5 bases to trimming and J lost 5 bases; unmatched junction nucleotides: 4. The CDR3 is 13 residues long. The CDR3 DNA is TGTGCCAGCAGTACCCGACAGGGGTATGGCTACACCTTC. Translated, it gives CASSTRQGYGYTF.

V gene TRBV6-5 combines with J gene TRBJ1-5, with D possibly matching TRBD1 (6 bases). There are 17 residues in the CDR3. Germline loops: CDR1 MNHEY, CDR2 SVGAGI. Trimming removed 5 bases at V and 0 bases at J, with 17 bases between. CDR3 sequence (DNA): TGTGCCAGCAGTCCCAACCCGGGACACCCTAGCAATCAGCCCCAGCATTTT. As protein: CASSPNPGHPSNQPQHF.

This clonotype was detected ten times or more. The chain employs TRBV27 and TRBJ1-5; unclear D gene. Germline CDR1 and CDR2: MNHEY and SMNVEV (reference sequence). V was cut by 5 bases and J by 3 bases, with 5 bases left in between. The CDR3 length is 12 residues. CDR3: CASSSTNQPQHF. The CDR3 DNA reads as TGTGCCAGCAGTAGCACCAATCAGCCCCAGCATTTT.

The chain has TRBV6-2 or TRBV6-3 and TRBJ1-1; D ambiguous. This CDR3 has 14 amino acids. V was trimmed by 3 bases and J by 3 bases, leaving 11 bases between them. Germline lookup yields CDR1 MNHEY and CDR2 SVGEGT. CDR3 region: CASSYNVGYTEAFF. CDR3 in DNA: TGTGCCAGCAGTTATAATGTGGGGTACACTGAAGCTTTCTTT.

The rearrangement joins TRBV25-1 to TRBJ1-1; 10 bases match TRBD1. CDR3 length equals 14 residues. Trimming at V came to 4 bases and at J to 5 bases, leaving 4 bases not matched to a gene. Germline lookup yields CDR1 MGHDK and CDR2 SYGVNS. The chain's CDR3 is CASSGDRGGTEAFF. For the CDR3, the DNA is TGTGCCAGCAGTGGGGACAGGGGAGGAACTGAAGCTTTCTTT.

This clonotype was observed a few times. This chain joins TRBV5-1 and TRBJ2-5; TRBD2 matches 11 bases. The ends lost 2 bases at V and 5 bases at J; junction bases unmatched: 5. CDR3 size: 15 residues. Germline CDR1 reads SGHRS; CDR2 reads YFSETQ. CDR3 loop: CASSFSLAGEETQYF. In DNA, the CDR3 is TGCGCCAGCAGCTTTTCACTAGCGGGAGAGGAGACCCAGTACTTC.

The CDR3 region is CASSETGSPYEQYF. The CDR3 region has the DNA TGTGCCAGCAGCGAGACAGGGAGTCCCTACGAGCAGTACTTC. The chain couples TRBV6-1 to TRBJ2-7; TRBD1 aligns across 7 bases. Germline CDR1 MNHNS, CDR2 SASEGT. This CDR3 spans 14 amino acids. V lost 6 bases and J lost 2; bases outside the gene matches: 7.